This TCR beta chain was observed in a study of T cell responses to AZD1222 COVID-19 vaccine. As for this clone: Its antigen is not identified.

CDR3 length equals 11 residues. In germline, CDR1 is SQVTM, CDR2 ANQGSEA. V was cut by 4 bases and J by 11 bases, with 15 bases left in between. Study-level findings and limits: The sample set comprised mostly white British donors with more females, and clonal diversity was possibly underestimated. Vaccine-associated CD4 TCRs ranged over spike, dominating at 160-218 and 743-854.

Using immunoSEQ multiplex PCR, the repertoire was profiled, and TCRdb retains in-frame clones only, with some absent. The sample lists some 86,000 clones; under 95% were seen once. This chain joins TRBV29-1 and TRBJ2-7; D may be TRBD1 (6 bases). The sequences come from peripheral blood, collected on day 0 of AZD1222 vaccination. The source is an adult in good health. This CDR3 reads CSVVTGWVEYF. The CDR3 DNA reads as TGCAGCGTTGTTACAGGGTGGGTTGAGTACTTC.